This T cell receptor (beta chain) was captured by sequencing in a study of blood T cell repertoires in COVID-19. V was pared by 2 bases and J by 5 bases, with 4 bases between. The germline CDR1 and CDR2 sequences are SGHAT and FQNNGV. CDR3 size: 12 residues. Measured with immunoSEQ multiplex PCR; TCRdb has only the in-frame clones, and not every one. The repertoire holds about 120,000 clones, with 60% to 85% as singletons. This clone has only a few counts. Sequenced sample: peripheral blood. V is TRBV11-2 and J is TRBJ2-4; D remains ambiguous. The sequence was collected from a man in his 70s with acute or convalescent COVID-19. The CDR3 sequence: CASSLSENIQYF. CDR3 DNA: TGTGCCAGCAGCTTATCAGAAAACATTCAGTACTTC.